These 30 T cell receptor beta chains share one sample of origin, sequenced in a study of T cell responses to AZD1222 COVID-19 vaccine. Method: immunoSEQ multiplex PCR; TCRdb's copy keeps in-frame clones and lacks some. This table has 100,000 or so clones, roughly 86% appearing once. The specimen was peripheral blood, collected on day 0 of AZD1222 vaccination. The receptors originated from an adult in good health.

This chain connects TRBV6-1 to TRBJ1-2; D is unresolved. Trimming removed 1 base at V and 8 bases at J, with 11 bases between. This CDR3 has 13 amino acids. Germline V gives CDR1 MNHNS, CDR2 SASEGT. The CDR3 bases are TGTGCCAGCAGTGAAGTTTTTGGGGTGGGCTACACCTTC. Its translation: CASSEVFGVGYTF.

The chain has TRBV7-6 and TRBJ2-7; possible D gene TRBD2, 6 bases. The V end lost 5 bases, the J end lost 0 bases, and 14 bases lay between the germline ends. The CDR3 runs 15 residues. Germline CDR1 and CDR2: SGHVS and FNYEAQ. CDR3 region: CASSPLRDSSYEQYF. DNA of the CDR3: TGTGCCAGCAGCCCCCTGCGGGATTCCTCCTACGAGCAGTACTTC.

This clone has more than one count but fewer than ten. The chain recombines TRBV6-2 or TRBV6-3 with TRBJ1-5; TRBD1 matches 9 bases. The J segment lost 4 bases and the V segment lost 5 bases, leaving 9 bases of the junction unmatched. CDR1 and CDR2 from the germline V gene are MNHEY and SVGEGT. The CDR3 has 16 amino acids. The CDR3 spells CASSPRDRVLNQPQHF. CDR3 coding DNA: TGTGCCAGCAGTCCCCGGGACAGGGTATTGAATCAGCCCCAGCATTTT.

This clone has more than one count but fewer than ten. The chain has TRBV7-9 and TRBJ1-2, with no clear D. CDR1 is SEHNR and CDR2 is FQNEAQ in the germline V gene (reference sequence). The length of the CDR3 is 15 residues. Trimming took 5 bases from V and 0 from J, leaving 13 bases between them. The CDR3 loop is CASSLLALSNYGYTF. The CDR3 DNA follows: TGTGCCAGCAGCCTTCTGGCCCTTTCTAACTATGGCTACACCTTC.

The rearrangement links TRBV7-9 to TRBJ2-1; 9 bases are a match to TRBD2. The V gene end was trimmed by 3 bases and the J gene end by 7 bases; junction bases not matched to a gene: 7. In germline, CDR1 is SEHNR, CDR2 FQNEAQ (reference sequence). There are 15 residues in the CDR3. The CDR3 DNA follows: TGTGCCAGCAGCTTCGGTCAGCTAGCGGGGAATGAGCAGTTCTTC. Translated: CASSFGQLAGNEQFF.

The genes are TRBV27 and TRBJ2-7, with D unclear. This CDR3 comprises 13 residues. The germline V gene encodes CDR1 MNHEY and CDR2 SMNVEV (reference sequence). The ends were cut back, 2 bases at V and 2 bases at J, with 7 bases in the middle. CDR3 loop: CASSLVPAYEQYF. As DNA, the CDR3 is TGTGCCAGCAGTTTAGTACCAGCCTACGAGCAGTACTTC.

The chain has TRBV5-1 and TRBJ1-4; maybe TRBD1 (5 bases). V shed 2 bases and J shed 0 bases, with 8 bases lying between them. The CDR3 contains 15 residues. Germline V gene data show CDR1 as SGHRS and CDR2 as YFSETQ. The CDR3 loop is CASSLPGATNEKLFF. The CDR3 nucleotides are TGCGCCAGCAGCTTACCGGGGGCAACTAATGAAAAACTGTTTTTT.

Written as DNA, the CDR3 is TGTGCCAGCAGCCCTCGGGACAGGGGGCTCGACGAGCAGTACTTC. Translating it yields CASSPRDRGLDEQYF. V and J are TRBV7-2 and TRBJ2-7, with TRBD1 identical over 12 bases. The CDR3 loop spans 15 amino acids. Germline CDR1 and CDR2: SGHTA and FQGNSA. With 5 bases clipped from V and 5 bases from J, the junction kept 7 bases outside the gene matches.

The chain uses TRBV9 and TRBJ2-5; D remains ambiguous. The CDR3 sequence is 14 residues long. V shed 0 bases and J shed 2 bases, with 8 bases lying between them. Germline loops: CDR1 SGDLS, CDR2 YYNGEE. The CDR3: CASSVETAQETQYF. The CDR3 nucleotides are TGTGCCAGCAGCGTAGAAACAGCACAAGAGACCCAGTACTTC. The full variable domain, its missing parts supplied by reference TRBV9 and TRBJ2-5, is DSGVTQTPKHLITATGQRVTLRCSPRSGDLSVYWYQQSLDQGLQFLIQYYNGEERAKGNILERFSAQQFPDLHSELNLSSLELGDSALYFCASSVETAQETQYFGPGTRLLVL.

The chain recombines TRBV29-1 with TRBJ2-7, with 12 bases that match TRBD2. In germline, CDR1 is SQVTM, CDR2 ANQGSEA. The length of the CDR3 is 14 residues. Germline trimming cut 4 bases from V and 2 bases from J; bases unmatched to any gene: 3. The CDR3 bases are TGCAGCGTTGGCGGACTAGCGGGGACCTACGAGCAGTACTTC. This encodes CSVGGLAGTYEQYF.

The DNA for the CDR3 is TGTGCCAGCAGCTTTCGGCAGGGATCCTACGAGCAGTACTTC. This sequence encodes CASSFRQGSYEQYF. V and J are TRBV5-8 and TRBJ2-7; the D gene is possibly TRBD1 (5 bases). Per germline, CDR1 SGHTS and CDR2 YDEGEE. V shed 2 bases and J shed 1 base, with 10 bases lying between them. The CDR3 runs 14 residues.

CDR3 in amino acids: CSARDFPDQFF. CDR3 nucleotides: TGCAGTGCTAGAGATTTTCCGGATCAGTTCTTC. The rearrangement joins TRBV20-1 to TRBJ2-1; no definite D call. Germline values: CDR1 DFQATT, CDR2 SNEGSKA (reference sequence). Trimming removed 0 bases at V and 13 bases at J, with 10 bases between. CDR3 length equals 11 residues.

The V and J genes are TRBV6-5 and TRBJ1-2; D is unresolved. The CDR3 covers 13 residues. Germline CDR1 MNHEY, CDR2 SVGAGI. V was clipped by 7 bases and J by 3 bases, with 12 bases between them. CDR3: CASKTRPYYGYTF. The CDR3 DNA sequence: TGTGCCAGCAAAACTCGGCCCTACTATGGCTACACCTTC.

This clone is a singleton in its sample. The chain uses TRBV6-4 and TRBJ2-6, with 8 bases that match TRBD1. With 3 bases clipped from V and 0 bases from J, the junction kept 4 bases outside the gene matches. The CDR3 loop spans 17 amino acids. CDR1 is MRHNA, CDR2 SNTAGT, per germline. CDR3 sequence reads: CASSEQGVVSGANVLTF. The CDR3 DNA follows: TGTGCCAGCAGTGAACAGGGGGTAGTCTCTGGGGCCAACGTCCTGACTTTC.

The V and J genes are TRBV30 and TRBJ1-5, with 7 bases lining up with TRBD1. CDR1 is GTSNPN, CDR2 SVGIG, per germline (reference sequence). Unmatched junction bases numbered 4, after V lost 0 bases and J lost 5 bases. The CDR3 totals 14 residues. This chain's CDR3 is CAWSVQGYDQPQHF. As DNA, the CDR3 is TGTGCCTGGAGTGTACAGGGGTACGATCAGCCCCAGCATTTT.

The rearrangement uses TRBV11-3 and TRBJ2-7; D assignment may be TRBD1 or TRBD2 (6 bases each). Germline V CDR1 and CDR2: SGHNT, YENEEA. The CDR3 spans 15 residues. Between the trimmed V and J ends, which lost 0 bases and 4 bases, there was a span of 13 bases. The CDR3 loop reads CASSLDLGGQYEQYF. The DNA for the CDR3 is TGTGCCAGCAGCTTAGATCTGGGAGGACAGTACGAGCAGTACTTC.

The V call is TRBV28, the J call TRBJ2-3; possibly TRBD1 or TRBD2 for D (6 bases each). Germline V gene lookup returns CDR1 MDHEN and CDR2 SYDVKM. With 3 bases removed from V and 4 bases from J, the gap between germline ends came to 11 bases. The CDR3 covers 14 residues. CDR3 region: CASSLRGVADTQYF. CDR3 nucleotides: TGTGCCAGCAGTTTGAGGGGGGTAGCAGATACGCAGTATTTT. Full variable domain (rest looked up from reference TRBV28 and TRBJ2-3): DVKVTQSSRYLVKRTGEKVFLECVQDMDHENMFWYRQDPGLGLRLIYFSYDVKMKEKGDIPEGYSVSREKKERFSLILESASTNQTSMYLCASSLRGVADTQYFGPGTRLTVL.

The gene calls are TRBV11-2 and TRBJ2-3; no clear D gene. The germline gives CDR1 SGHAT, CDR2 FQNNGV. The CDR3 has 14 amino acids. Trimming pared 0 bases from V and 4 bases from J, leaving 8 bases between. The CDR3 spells CASSLDRNSDTQYF. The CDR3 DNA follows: TGTGCCAGCAGCTTAGACAGAAACTCAGATACGCAGTATTTT.

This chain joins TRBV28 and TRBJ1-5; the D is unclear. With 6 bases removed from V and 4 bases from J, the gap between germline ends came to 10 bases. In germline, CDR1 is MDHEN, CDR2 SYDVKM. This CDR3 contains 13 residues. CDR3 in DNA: TGTGCCAGCAGCTACGGACTTAATCAGCCCCAGCATTTT. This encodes CASSYGLNQPQHF.

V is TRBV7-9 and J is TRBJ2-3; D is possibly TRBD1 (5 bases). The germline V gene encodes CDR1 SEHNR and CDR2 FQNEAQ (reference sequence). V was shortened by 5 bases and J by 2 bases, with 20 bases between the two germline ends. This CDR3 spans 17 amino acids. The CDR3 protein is CASSQSQQETYTDTQYF. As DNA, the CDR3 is TGTGCCAGCAGCCAGAGCCAACAGGAAACCTACACAGATACGCAGTATTTT.

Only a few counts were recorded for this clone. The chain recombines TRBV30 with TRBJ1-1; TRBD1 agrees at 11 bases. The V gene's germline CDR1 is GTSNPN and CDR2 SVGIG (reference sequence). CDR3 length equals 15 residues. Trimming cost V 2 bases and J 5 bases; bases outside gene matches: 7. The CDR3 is CAWSPPGTGGTEAFF. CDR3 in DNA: TGTGCCTGGAGTCCTCCCGGGACAGGGGGAACTGAAGCTTTCTTT.

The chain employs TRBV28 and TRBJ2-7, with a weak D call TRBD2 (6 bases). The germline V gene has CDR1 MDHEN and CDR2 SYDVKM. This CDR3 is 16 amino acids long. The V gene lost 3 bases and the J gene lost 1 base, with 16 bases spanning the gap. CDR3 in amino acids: CASSFSGGRRSYEQYF. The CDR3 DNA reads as TGTGCCAGCAGTTTTAGCGGAGGTCGAAGGTCCTACGAGCAGTACTTC.

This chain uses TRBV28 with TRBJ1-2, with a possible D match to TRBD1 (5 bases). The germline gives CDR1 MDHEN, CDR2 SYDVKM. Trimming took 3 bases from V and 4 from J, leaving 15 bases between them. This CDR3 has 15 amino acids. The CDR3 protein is CASSFPGEILYGYTF. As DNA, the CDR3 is TGTGCCAGCAGTTTTCCGGGGGAGATACTCTATGGCTACACCTTC.

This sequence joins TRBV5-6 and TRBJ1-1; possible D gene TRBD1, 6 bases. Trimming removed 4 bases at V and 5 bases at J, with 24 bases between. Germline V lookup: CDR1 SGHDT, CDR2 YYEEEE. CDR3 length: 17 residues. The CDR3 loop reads CASSPRDTYLRETEAFF. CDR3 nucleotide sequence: TGTGCCAGCAGCCCCCGGGACACCTATCTGAGGGAGACTGAAGCTTTCTTT.

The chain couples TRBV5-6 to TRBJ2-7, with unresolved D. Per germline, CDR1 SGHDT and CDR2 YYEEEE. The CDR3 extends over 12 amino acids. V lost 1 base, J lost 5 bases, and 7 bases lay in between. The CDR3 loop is CASSLPFHEQYF. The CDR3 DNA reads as TGTGCCAGCAGCTTGCCCTTTCACGAGCAGTACTTC.

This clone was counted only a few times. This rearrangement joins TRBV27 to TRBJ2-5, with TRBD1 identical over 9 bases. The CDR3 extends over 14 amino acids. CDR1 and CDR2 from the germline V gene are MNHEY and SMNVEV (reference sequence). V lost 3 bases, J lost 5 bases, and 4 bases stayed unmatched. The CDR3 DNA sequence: TGTGCCAGCAGTTTGGACAGGGGCTGGGAGACCCAGTACTTC. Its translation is CASSLDRGWETQYF.

CDR3: CASSQHLGAGNTEAFF. The DNA of the CDR3 is TGTGCCAGCAGCCAGCACCTTGGCGCGGGGAACACTGAAGCTTTCTTT. The chain couples TRBV4-2 to TRBJ1-1; D remains unclear. The CDR3 consists of 16 residues. V was shortened by 3 bases and J by 1 base, with 15 bases between the two germline ends. From germline, CDR1 is LGHNA and CDR2 YNFKEQ.

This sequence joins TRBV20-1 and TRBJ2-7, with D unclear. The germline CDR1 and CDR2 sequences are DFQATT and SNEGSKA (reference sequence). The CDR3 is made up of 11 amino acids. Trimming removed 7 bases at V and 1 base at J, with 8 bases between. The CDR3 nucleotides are TGCAGTGTGGGAAAGTCCTACGAGCAGTACTTC. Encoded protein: CSVGKSYEQYF.

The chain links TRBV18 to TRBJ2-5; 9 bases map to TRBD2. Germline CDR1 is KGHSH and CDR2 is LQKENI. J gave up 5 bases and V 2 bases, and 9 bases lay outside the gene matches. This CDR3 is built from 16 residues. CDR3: CASSPFRSGSRETQYF. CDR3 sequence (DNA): TGTGCCAGCTCACCATTCCGTAGCGGGAGTAGGGAGACCCAGTACTTC.

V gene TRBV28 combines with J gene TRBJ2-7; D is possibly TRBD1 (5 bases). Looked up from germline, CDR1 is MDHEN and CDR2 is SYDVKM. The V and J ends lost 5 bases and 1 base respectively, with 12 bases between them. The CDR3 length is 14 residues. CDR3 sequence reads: CASSPYRRSYEQYF. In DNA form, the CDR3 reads TGTGCCAGCAGTCCCTACAGGAGATCCTACGAGCAGTACTTC. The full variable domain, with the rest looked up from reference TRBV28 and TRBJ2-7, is DVKVTQSSRYLVKRTGEKVFLECVQDMDHENMFWYRQDPGLGLRLIYFSYDVKMKEKGDIPEGYSVSREKKERFSLILESASTNQTSMYLCASSPYRRSYEQYFGPGTRLTVT.